This T cell receptor beta chain was found in a study of T-cell reconstitution after alpha-beta-depleted transplantation in children. Trimming stripped 3 bases from V and 5 bases from J, with 10 bases between. The CDR3 contains 13 residues. The germline V gene encodes CDR1 DFQATT and CDR2 SNEGSKA (reference sequence). Preparing the TCRbeta library involved the use of unique molecular identifiers. A single record per CDR3 protein comes from TCRdb applying MiXCR to the PCR reads. The data hold hundreds of thousands of distinct CDR3 sequences, with 6.5% to 10% observed a single time. In this sample, this clonotype turned up many times. What it recognizes is unknown. Notes on the study in general: Among T cells one year after transplant, newly produced cells accounted for most counts and diversity.

The chain combines TRBV20-1 with TRBJ1-4, with D perhaps matching TRBD1 (5 bases). The receptor was isolated from a male patient between 10 and 17 years old who had a stem cell transplant for acute lymphoblastic leukemia, so the T cells may come from the graft donor. The specimen comprised PBMCs, mostly from graft donor cells, sampled 180 days after TCRalphabeta/CD19-depleted stem cell transplant. The CDR3 DNA sequence: TGCAGTGCTAGGGGGCAGGGAAATGAAAAACTGTTTTTT. Translation: CSARGQGNEKLFF.